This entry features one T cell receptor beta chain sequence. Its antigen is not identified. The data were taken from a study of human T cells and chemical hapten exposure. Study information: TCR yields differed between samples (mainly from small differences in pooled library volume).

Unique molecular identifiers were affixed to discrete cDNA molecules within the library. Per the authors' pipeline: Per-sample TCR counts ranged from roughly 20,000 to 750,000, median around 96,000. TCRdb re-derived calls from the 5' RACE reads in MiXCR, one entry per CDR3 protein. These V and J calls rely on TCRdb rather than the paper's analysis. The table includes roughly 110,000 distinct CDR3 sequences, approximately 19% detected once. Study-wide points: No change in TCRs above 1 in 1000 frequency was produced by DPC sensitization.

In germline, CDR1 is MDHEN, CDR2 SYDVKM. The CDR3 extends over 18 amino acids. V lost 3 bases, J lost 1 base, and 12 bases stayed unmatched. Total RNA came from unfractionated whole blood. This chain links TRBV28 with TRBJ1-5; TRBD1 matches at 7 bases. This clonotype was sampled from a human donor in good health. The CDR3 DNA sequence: TGTGCCAGCAGTTTGTTACAGGGGCGAAGTATGAGCAATCAGCCCCAGCATTTT. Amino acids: CASSLLQGRSMSNQPQHF.